This T cell receptor (beta chain) is drawn from a study of cytomegalovirus exposure and HLA in healthy donors listed by TCRdb under 2017. In the study overall: According to a later analysis, one platform produced both the 120 validation repertoires and the approximately 660 repertoires of the first cohort. The study aimed to test whether cataloging public T cell receptors could reveal signatures of past pathogen exposure. In addition to the first cohort of roughly 700 subjects, a separate validation cohort of about 120 different subjects was used. The study combined high-throughput TCR immunosequencing, statistical association of individual TCRs with disease status, and machine learning to predict cytomegalovirus infection status. Study-wide conclusions, independent of this receptor: A later analysis found that TCRs clustered in the first cohort also tended to co-occur in the 120 or so validation repertoires, with 94% of cluster scores above 0. A total of fewer than 200 TCR beta chains were listed by the study as associated with cytomegalovirus. Most TCR sequences were observed very rarely across donors, whereas some public TCRs were present in many individuals. The authors suggested that the approach could potentially be extended to other disease states and immunological phenotypes. In vitro tests confirmed that a few of the cytomegalovirus-associated TCR beta chains recognize cytomegalovirus antigens. The validation cohort had no HLA typing available for a later analysis, so co-occurrence within that cohort was assessed over all 130 or so repertoires. The classifier was reported to diagnose cytomegalovirus status with high specificity and sensitivity in both the original and validation cohorts.

Receptors were amplified or captured by the immunoSEQ multiplex PCR assay. In the original analysis: To diagnose cytomegalovirus status from the catalog of TCR beta chain sequences, a statistical classification framework was built. In its TCRdb copy, this immuneACCESS table keeps in-frame sequences only and misses some clones. Where compared with another copy, unresolved V genes explain less than half of these, and the others have no known cause. The DNA was the basis for D and trimming; V, J and clone size are from that table. For this sample the table gives 100,000 to 150,000 clones, of which over 85% were detected only once. Jointly, the top ten make up about 3.7% of the sample. On this clone: The antigen it binds to is not known. Base qualities are missing; no much larger clone stands one base away.

Measured from the cysteine to the phenylalanine, the CDR3 is 16 residues long. Kept here is only the CDR3 DNA, which spans 48 bases and is read in frame from base 1. Trimming removed 5 bases from V and 3 bases from J; the gene matches leave 5 bases unexplained. CDR1 LNHDA and CDR2 SQIVND are derived from the germline V gene (reference sequence). The donors belonged to the validation cohort of around 120 subjects, which was separate from the approximately 700-subject first cohort. The sequence links TRBV19 to TRBJ2-2; 11 bases in the middle match TRBD2. Sequencing was performed on PBMCs. This TCR was recovered from a man between 25 and 39 years old in good health and CMV-seronegative. CDR3 sequence: CASSSVLAGDTGELFF. The nucleotides read TGTGCCAGTAGTTCCGTACTAGCGGGGGACACCGGGGAGCTGTTTTTT. Where the CDR3 stops, the reference TRBV19 and TRBJ2-2 genes take over; the full variable domain is DGGITQSPKYLFRKEGQNVTLSCEQNLNHDAMYWYRQDPGQGLRLIYYSQIVNDFQKGDIAEGYSVSREKKESFPLTVTSAQKNPTAFYLCASSSVLAGDTGELFFGEGSRLTVL.